This T cell receptor (beta chain) was documented in a study of cytomegalovirus exposure and HLA in healthy donors. Whole-study findings and limits: Altogether, 150 to 200 TCR beta chains were recorded as cytomegalovirus-associated. Reports indicated that the classifier achieved high specificity and sensitivity in diagnosing cytomegalovirus status.

CDR3 length: 12 amino acids. Between the trimmed V and J ends, which lost 2 bases and 11 bases, there was a span of 9 bases. CDR1 is MDHEN, CDR2 SYDVKM, per germline. Remarks on this clone: Its specificity is unknown.

The donors were part of the validation cohort, which consisted of more than 90 subjects and was separate from the first cohort of 666 subjects. Some clones are missing from TCRdb's copy, which holds only in-frame ones; the method was immunoSEQ multiplex PCR. The sample consists of under 95,000 clones, approximately 91% of them appearing once. Sequenced material: PBMCs. The genes are TRBV28 and TRBJ2-2; weak D call: TRBD2 (6 bases). The sequence was collected from a man under 40 in good health and CMV-seronegative. The CDR3 sequence: CASSLAGLELFF. For the CDR3, the DNA is TGTGCCAGCAGTTTAGCGGGGTTAGAGCTGTTTTTT.